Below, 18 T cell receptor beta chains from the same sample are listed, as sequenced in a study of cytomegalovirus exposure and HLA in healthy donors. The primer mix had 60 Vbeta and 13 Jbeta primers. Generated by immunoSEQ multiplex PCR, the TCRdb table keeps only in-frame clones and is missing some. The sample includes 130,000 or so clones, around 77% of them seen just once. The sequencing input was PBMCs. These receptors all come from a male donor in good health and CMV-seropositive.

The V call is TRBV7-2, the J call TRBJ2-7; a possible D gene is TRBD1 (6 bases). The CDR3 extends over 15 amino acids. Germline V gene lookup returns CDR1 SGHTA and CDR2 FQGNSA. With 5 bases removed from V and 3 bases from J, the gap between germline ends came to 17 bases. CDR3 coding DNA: TGTGCCAGCAGCCGAAACAGGGCGGTCGTCTACGAGCAGTACTTC. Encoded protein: CASSRNRAVVYEQYF. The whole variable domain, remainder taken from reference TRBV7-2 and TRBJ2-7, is GAGVSQSPSNKVTEKGKDVELRCDPISGHTALYWYRQSLGQGLEFLIYFQGNSAPDKSGLPSDRFSAERTGGSVSTLTIQRTQQEDSAVYLCASSRNRAVVYEQYFGPGTRLTVT.

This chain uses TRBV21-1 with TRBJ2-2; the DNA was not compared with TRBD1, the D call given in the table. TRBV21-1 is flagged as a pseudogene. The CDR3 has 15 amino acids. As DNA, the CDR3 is TGTGCCAGCAGCTGGGGCAGTTTCCTAGACGGGGAGCTGTTTTTT. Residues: CASSWGSFLDGELFF.

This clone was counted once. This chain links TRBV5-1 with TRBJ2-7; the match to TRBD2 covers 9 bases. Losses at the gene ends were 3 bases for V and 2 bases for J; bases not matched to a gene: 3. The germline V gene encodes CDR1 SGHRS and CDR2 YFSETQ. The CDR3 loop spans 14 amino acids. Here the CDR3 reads CASSSTSGTYEQYF. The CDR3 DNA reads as TGCGCCAGCAGCTCGACTAGCGGAACCTACGAGCAGTACTTC. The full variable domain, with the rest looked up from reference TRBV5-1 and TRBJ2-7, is KAGVTQTPRYLIKTRGQQVTLSCSPISGHRSVSWYQQTPGQGLQFLFEYFSETQRNKGNFPGRFSGRQFSNSRSEMNVSTLELGDSALYLCASSSTSGTYEQYFGPGTRLTVT.

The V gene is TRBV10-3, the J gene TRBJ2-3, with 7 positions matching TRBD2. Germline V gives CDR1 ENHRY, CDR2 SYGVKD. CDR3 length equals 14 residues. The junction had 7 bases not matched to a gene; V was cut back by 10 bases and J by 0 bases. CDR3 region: CASGGPASTDTQYF. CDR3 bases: TGTGCCAGCGGGGGTCCGGCAAGCACAGATACGCAGTATTTT.

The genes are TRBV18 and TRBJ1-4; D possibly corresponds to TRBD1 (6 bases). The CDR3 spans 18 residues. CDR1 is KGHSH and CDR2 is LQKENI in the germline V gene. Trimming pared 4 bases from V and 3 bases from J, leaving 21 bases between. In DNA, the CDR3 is TGTGCCAGCTCACTACTTCGACACGGGGGGCGCGCTAATGAAAAACTGTTTTTT. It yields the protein CASSLLRHGGRANEKLFF.

The CDR3 reads CASSYPGASGDTQYF. CDR3 nucleotide sequence: TGTGCCAGCAGTTACCCCGGGGCTAGCGGAGATACGCAGTATTTT. The chain is built from TRBV2 and TRBJ2-3, with 7 bases identical to TRBD2. Germline values: CDR1 SNHLY, CDR2 FYNNEI. V shed 5 bases, J shed 5 bases, and the junction held 10 bases outside the gene matches. CDR3 size: 15 residues.

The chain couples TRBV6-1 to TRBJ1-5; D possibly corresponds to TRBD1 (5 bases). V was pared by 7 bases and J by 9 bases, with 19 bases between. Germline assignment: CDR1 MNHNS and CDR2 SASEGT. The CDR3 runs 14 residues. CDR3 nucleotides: TGTGCCAGCACCACCTCCCGGGGGGTCGGGCCCCAGCATTTT. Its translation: CASTTSRGVGPQHF.

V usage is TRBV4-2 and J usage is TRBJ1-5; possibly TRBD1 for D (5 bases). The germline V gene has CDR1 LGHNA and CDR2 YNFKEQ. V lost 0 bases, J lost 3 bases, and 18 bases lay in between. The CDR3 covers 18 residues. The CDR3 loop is CASSQDRQGSFSNQPQHF. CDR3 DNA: TGTGCCAGCAGCCAAGATCGGCAGGGTTCTTTCTCCAATCAGCCCCAGCATTTT.

The CDR3 is CASSKTSGKDSQYF. The CDR3 nucleotides read TGTGCCAGCAGCAAGACTAGCGGGAAGGACAGTCAGTACTTC. The chain couples TRBV9 to TRBJ2-4; 11 bases line up with TRBD2. Germline assignment: CDR1 SGDLS and CDR2 YYNGEE. This CDR3 contains 14 residues. V shed 4 bases, J shed 12 bases, and the junction held 9 bases outside the gene matches.

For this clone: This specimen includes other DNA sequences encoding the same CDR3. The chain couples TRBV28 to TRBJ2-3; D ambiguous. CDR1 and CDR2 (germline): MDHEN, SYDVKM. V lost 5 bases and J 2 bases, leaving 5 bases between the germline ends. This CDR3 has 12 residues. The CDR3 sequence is CASSPNTDTQYF. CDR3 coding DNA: TGTGCCAGCAGTCCTAACACAGATACGCAGTATTTT.

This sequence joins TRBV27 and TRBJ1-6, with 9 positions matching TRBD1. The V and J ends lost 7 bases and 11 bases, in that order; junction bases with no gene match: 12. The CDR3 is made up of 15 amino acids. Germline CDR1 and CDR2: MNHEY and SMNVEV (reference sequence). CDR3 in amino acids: CASTLEGTGTTPLHF. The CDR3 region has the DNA TGTGCCAGCACCCTGGAGGGGACAGGGACGACACCCCTCCACTTT.

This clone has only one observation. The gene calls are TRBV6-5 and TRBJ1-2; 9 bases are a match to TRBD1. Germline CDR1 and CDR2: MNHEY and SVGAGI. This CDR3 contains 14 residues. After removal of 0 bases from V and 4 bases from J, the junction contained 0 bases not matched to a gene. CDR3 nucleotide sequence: TGTGCCAGCAGTTACTCGGACAGGGGCTATGGCTACACCTTC. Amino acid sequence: CASSYSDRGYGYTF.

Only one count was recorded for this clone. This chain's CDR3 is CASSLDRMGFF. As DNA, the CDR3 is TGTGCCAGCAGCTTAGACAGGATGGGGTTCTTT. J is TRBJ1-1 and V is TRBV7-9, with D perhaps TRBD1 (5 bases). From germline, CDR1 is SEHNR and CDR2 FQNEAQ (reference sequence). The ends were cut back, 1 base at V and 14 bases at J, with 11 bases in the middle. The CDR3 covers 11 residues.

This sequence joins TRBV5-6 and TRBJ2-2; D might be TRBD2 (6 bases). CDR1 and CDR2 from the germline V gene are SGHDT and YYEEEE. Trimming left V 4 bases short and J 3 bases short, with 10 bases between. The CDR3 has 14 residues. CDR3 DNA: TGTGCCAGCAGCCTGCCGGGGGACACCGGGGAGCTGTTTTTT. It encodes CASSLPGDTGELFF.

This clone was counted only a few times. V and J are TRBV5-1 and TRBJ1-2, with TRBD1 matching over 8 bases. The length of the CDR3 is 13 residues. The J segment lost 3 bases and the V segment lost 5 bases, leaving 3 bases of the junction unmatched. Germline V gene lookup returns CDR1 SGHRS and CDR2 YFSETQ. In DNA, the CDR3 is TGCGCCAGCAGTGCAGGGGGCCACTATGGCTACACCTTC. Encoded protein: CASSAGGHYGYTF. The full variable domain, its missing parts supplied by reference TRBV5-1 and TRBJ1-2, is KAGVTQTPRYLIKTRGQQVTLSCSPISGHRSVSWYQQTPGQGLQFLFEYFSETQRNKGNFPGRFSGRQFSNSRSEMNVSTLELGDSALYLCASSAGGHYGYTFGSGTRLTVV.

The chain's CDR3 is CAISPSGAVVDTEAFF. The CDR3 region has the DNA TGTGCCATCAGTCCATCAGGGGCGGTGGTGGACACTGAAGCTTTCTTT. The chain joins TRBV10-3 to TRBJ1-1; a possible D gene is TRBD1 (6 bases). Trimming removed 5 bases at V and 3 bases at J, with 19 bases between. Germline V lookup: CDR1 ENHRY, CDR2 SYGVKD. The CDR3 loop spans 16 amino acids.

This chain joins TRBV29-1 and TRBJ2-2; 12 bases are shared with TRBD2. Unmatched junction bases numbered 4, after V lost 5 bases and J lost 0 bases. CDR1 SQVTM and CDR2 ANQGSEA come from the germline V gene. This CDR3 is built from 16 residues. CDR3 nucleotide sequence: TGCAGCGTTCGACTAGCGGGGGCCTCGAACACCGGGGAGCTGTTTTTT. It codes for CSVRLAGASNTGELFF.

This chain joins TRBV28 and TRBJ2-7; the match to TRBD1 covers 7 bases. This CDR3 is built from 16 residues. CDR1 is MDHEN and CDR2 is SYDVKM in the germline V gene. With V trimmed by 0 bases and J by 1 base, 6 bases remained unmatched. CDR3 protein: CASSLWGTATSYEQYF. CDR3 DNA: TGTGCCAGCAGTTTATGGGGGACAGCGACATCCTACGAGCAGTACTTC.